The entry that follows covers one T cell receptor beta chain sequence. Its antigen is not identified. This sample is drawn from a study of T cells in Graves' hyperthyroidism and ophthalmopathy. The study's findings and limits: A 13 V-J model separated ophthalmopathy from stable hyperthyroidism.

The CDR3 length is 16 residues. The V gene's germline CDR1 is KGHSH and CDR2 LQKENI. V lost 1 base, J lost 10 bases, and 22 bases lay in between. Authors of the study amplified TCR beta CDR3 regions from RNA transcripts. The HTBI set primed first-round TCR CDR3 RT-PCR. TCRdb recomputed calls from the multiplex PCR reads with MiXCR, one row per CDR3 protein. The sample lists hundreds of thousands of distinct CDR3 sequences, around 15% seen once, with about a tenth in the top ten. The chain joins TRBV18 to TRBJ1-1; D perhaps matches TRBD1 (5 bases). This sequence originates from a woman aged 18-29 years with Graves' hyperthyroidism. The source material was blood. The chain's CDR3 is CASSPLKPGGVLGAFF. The CDR3 nucleotides are TGTGCCAGCTCACCACTTAAGCCCGGAGGGGTACTCGGAGCTTTCTTT.